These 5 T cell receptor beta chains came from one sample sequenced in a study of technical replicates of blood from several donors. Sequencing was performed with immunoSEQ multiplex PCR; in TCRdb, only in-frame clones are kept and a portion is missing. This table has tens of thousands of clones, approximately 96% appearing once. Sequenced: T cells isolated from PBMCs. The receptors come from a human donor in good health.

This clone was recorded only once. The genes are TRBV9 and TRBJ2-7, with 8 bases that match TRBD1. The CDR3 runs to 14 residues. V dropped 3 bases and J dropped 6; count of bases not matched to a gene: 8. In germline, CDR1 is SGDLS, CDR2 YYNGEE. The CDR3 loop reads CASSAFGQGGEQYF. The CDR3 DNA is TGTGCCAGCAGCGCCTTCGGACAGGGAGGCGAGCAGTACTTC. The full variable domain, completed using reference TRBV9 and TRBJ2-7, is DSGVTQTPKHLITATGQRVTLRCSPRSGDLSVYWYQQSLDQGLQFLIQYYNGEERAKGNILERFSAQQFPDLHSELNLSSLELGDSALYFCASSAFGQGGEQYFGPGTRLTVT.

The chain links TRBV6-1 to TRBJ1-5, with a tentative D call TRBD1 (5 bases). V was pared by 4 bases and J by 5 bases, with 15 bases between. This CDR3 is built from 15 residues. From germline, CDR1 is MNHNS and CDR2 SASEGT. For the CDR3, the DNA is TGTGCCAGCAGTGGTAACAATGGGGCAGATCAGCCCCAGCATTTT. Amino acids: CASSGNNGADQPQHF.

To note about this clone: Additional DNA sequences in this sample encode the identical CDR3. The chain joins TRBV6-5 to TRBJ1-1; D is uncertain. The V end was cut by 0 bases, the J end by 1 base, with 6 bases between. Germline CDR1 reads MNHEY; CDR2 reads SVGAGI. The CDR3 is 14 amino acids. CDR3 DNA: TGTGCCAGCAGTTACTCGAGAGGGAACACTGAAGCTTTCTTT. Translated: CASSYSRGNTEAFF.

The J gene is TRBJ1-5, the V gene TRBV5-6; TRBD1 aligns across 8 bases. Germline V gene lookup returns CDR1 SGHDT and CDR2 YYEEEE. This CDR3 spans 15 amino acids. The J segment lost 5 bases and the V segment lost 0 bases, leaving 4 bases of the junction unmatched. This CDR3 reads CASSLGGQAYQPQHF. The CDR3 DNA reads TGTGCCAGCAGCTTGGGGGGACAGGCCTATCAGCCCCAGCATTTT.

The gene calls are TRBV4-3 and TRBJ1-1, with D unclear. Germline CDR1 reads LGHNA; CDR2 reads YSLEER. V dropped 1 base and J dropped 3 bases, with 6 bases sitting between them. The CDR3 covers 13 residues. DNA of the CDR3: TGCGCCAGCAGCCAAGGAGGGTACACTGAAGCTTTCTTT. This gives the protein CASSQGGYTEAFF.